Below, 18 T cell receptor beta chains from the same sample are listed, as sequenced in a study of blood T cells in healthy people across ages. Next came a second PCR, run for about 7 to 12 cycles, which used a sample-barcoded 5' primer along with a J-beta primer mix. TCRdb ran MiXCR on the 5' RACE reads and lists one entry per CDR3 protein. Here the sample spans 650,000 or so distinct CDR3 sequences, roughly half being singletons. Material for sequencing was blood. The receptors stem from a woman older than 75 in good health.

J is TRBJ2-5 and V is TRBV3-1; tentatively, D is TRBD2 (6 bases). This CDR3 spans 15 amino acids. From germline, CDR1 is LGHDT and CDR2 YNNKEL (reference sequence). The V and J ends lost 0 bases and 4 bases respectively, with 12 bases between them. The CDR3 DNA reads as TGTGCCAGCAGCCAAGATGGGCGGGAAGGAGAGACCCAGTACTTC. Its translation: CASSQDGREGETQYF.

With respect to this clonotype: A single base separates this from a much larger clone, so it may be a read error. This chain joins TRBV6-5 and TRBJ1-2; 8 bases align to TRBD1. Germline V gene lookup returns CDR1 MNHEY and CDR2 SVGAGI. CDR3 length equals 15 residues. After removal of 6 bases from V and 4 bases from J, the junction contained 10 bases not matched to a gene. CDR3 in DNA: TGTGCCAGCAGAAGGTTCGACAGGGGAGGCTATGGCTACACCTTC. Its protein is CASRRFDRGGYGYTF.

This clonotype was observed at least ten times. V usage is TRBV20-1 and J usage is TRBJ1-1, with a possible D match to TRBD1 (6 bases). Germline CDR1 reads DFQATT; CDR2 reads SNEGSKA (reference sequence). The CDR3 covers 14 residues. Trimming removed 5 bases from V and 0 bases from J, with 13 bases in between. CDR3 sequence (DNA): TGCAGTGCTCTTCCGGGGGGGCTGAACACTGAAGCTTTCTTT. Translating gives CSALPGGLNTEAFF.

In the case of this clonotype: This clone may be a read error of a much larger clone one base away. This rearrangement joins TRBV7-2 to TRBJ2-3; TRBD1 matches at 8 bases. This CDR3 is 14 amino acids long. Looked up from germline, CDR1 is SGHTA and CDR2 is FQGNSA. In nucleotides, the CDR3 is TGTGCCAGCAGCTATGACAGGGGCACAGATATGCAGTATTTT. It specifies CASSYDRGTDMQYF.

This clonotype has just a few counts. The chain couples TRBV5-1 to TRBJ2-2, with D possibly matching TRBD1 (6 bases). This CDR3 comprises 15 residues. CDR1 and CDR2 (germline): SGHRS, YFSETQ. V shed 5 bases and J shed 0 bases, with 11 bases lying between them. The CDR3 region is CASSEQGPNTGELFF. DNA of the CDR3: TGCGCCAGCAGTGAACAGGGCCCGAACACCGGGGAGCTGTTTTTT.

As regards this clonotype: It may be a read error: a sequence one base away is much more abundant. The chain uses TRBV20-1 and TRBJ2-7; 8 nucleotides align to TRBD1. V dropped 5 bases and J dropped 6; count of bases not matched to a gene: 3. The CDR3 extends over 11 amino acids. In germline, CDR1 is DFQATT, CDR2 SNEGSKA (reference sequence). For the CDR3, the DNA is TGCAGTGCTGTTCAGGGGGCCGAGCAGTACTTC. It specifies CSAVQGAEQYF.

The chain employs TRBV9 and TRBJ2-5; weak D call: TRBD1 (6 bases). V lost 4 bases to trimming and J lost 2 bases, with 24 bases between them. Per germline, CDR1 SGDLS and CDR2 YYNGEE. The CDR3 covers 18 residues. CDR3 nucleotides: TGTGCCAGCAGCCCTCGATTACGCGTGTGGGGGCTTCAAGAGACCCAGTACTTC. It is translated as CASSPRLRVWGLQETQYF.

This clonotype was seen many times. The rearrangement joins TRBV12-3 or TRBV12-4 to TRBJ2-1; D gene ambiguous. The CDR3 totals 12 residues. Trimming removed 4 bases from V and 4 bases from J, with 5 bases in between. DNA for the CDR3: TGTGCCAGCAGTTGGGCTTACAATGAGCAGTTCTTC. Translation gives CASSWAYNEQFF.

The J gene is TRBJ2-3, the V gene TRBV2, with 8 bases lining up with TRBD2. This CDR3 comprises 16 residues. CDR1 is SNHLY and CDR2 is FYNNEI in the germline V gene. V shed 7 bases, J shed 1 base, and the junction held 10 bases outside the gene matches. In DNA, the CDR3 is TGTGCCAGCAATCTCTTAGCGGGGTGGGGCACAGATACGCAGTATTTT. This gives the protein CASNLLAGWGTDTQYF.

J is TRBJ1-5 and V is TRBV6-1; 7 bases fit TRBD1. The CDR3 runs to 13 residues. Trimming removed 6 bases from V and 3 bases from J; junction bases left unmatched: 2. CDR1 is MNHNS and CDR2 is SASEGT in the germline V gene. The CDR3 sequence: CASRGQINQPQHF. The CDR3 nucleotides are TGTGCCAGCAGGGGACAGATCAATCAGCCCCAGCATTTT.

This clonotype was seen only a few times. The chain links TRBV12-5 to TRBJ2-5; 7 bases line up with TRBD1. CDR1 is LGHNT and CDR2 is FRNRAP in the germline V gene. The V and J ends lost 5 bases and 7 bases, in that order; junction bases with no gene match: 7. The CDR3 is made up of 13 amino acids. The CDR3 bases are TGTGCTAGTGGTACGGGGACAGCCCGGACCCAGTACTTC. This encodes CASGTGTARTQYF. Supplemented by reference TRBV12-5 and TRBJ2-5, the full variable domain reads DARVTQTPRHKVTEMGQEVTMRCQPILGHNTVFWYRQTMMQGLELLAYFRNRAPLDDSGMPKDRFSAEMPDATLATLKIQPSEPRDSAVYFCASGTGTARTQYFGPGTRLLVL.

As to this clonotype: The CDR3 end shows no conserved phenylalanine or tryptophan, and so a read error is likely. Because the CDR3's place on the DNA is in doubt, the DNA is left out and the CDR3 is given as listed by TCRdb. V and J are TRBV6-5 and TRBJ2-1; the listed D gene, TRBD1, was not tested against the DNA. The CDR3 sequence runs 10 residues, both termini included. Germline CDR1 reads MNHEY; CDR2 reads SVGAGI. The CDR3 loop reads CASSYSTGVY.

This clonotype was picked up one time. Just one base apart from a much larger clone, this may be a read error. This likely comes from a read error, as the CDR3 has no conserved phenylalanine or tryptophan at its end. This sequence joins TRBV11-1 and TRBJ2-5; 7 bases are shared with TRBD2. Judging by the DNA end, TRBJ2-7 fits better; the J call may be wrong. Germline lookup yields CDR1 SGHAT and CDR2 FQDESV (reference sequence). The CDR3 contains 15 residues. Written as DNA, the CDR3 is TGTGCCAGCAGCTTAAAGAGACTAGCTCCTTTCGAGCAGTACTAC. Protein sequence: CASSLKRLAPFEQYY.

V and J are TRBV6-5 and TRBJ2-4, with D perhaps TRBD1 (6 bases). V was cut by 6 bases and J by 0 bases, with 12 bases left in between. CDR1 is MNHEY and CDR2 is SVGAGI in the germline V gene. The CDR3 covers 15 residues. The CDR3 region is CASSPPGVAKNIQYF. In nucleotides, the CDR3 is TGTGCCAGCAGCCCCCCAGGGGTAGCCAAAAACATTCAGTACTTC.

The genes are TRBV2 and TRBJ2-5; 12 nucleotides agree with TRBD2. This CDR3 region has 11 residues. Trimming cost V 8 bases and J 9 bases; bases outside gene matches: 1. Germline loops: CDR1 SNHLY, CDR2 FYNNEI. Here the CDR3 reads CASRLAGAQYF. As DNA, the CDR3 is TGTGCCAGCCGACTAGCGGGAGCCCAGTACTTC.

This clonotype has a count of ten or more. A read error may account for a junction end that differs from germline. The V call is TRBV7-9, the J call TRBJ2-1; 8 nucleotides align to TRBD1. CDR1 is SEHNR, CDR2 FQNEAQ, per germline (reference sequence). The CDR3 is made up of 15 amino acids. CDR3: CASSSGQGGYNEQFF. CDR3 DNA sequence: TGCGCCAGCAGCTCCGGACAGGGAGGATACAATGAGCAGTTCTTC. The variable domain in full, completed from reference TRBV7-9 and TRBJ2-1, reads DTGVSQNPRHKITKRGQNVTFRCDPISEHNRLYWYRQTLGQGPEFLTYFQNEAQLEKSRLLSDRFSAERPKGSFSTLEIQRTEQGDSAMYLCASSSGQGGYNEQFFGPGTRLTVL.

This clonotype was detected ten times or more. V usage is TRBV5-1 and J usage is TRBJ2-1; no clear D gene. This CDR3 has 13 residues. CDR1 is SGHRS, CDR2 YFSETQ, per germline. V gave up 0 bases and J gave up 6 bases, with 7 bases separating them. The CDR3 spells CASSLGVGNEQFF. CDR3 coding DNA: TGCGCCAGCAGCTTGGGGGTAGGCAATGAGCAGTTCTTC.

The gene calls are TRBV28 and TRBJ1-1; D is unclear. Trimming took off 8 bases at V and 6 bases at J, with 7 bases between the two ends. There are 10 residues in the CDR3. CDR1 and CDR2 (germline): MDHEN, SYDVKM. CDR3 residues: CASGRSEAFF. CDR3 nucleotide sequence: TGTGCCAGCGGCCGCTCTGAAGCTTTCTTT.